This TCR beta chain appears in the sequencing data of a study of beta chain features in type 1 diabetes. Study-wide results and caveats: Patients with Type 1 diabetes showed moderately but significantly shorter TCRB CDR3s in all four CD4+ subsets. Sequencing used cDNA, and cells with high TCR expression could therefore be over-represented. Junctions at VDJ sites from type 1 diabetes patients had fewer insertions and more deletions.

The CDR3 sequence is 14 residues long. The germline V gene has CDR1 KGHSH and CDR2 LQKENI. V lost 8 bases, J lost 1 base, and 15 bases lay in between. The isolated RNA, all of it, was reverse transcribed, so expressed TCRB transcripts were what got sequenced. Each sample of naive, central memory or regulatory T cells had, on average, approximately 3.5 million reads. Generated by immunoSEQ multiplex PCR, the TCRdb table keeps only in-frame clones and is missing some. The profile shows under 300,000 clones, around 20% of them singletons. Each sorted population was over 98% pure. This clone was seen only a few times. Its cognate antigen is unknown.

V is TRBV18 and J is TRBJ2-7; maybe TRBD2 (6 bases). The TCR sequence derives from a woman aged 40 to 50 with type 1 diabetes. Sequenced sample: naive CD4+ T cells from blood. CDR3 sequence reads: CASTPGLESYEQYF. For the CDR3, the DNA is TGTGCCAGCACTCCGGGACTCGAATCCTACGAGCAGTACTTC.